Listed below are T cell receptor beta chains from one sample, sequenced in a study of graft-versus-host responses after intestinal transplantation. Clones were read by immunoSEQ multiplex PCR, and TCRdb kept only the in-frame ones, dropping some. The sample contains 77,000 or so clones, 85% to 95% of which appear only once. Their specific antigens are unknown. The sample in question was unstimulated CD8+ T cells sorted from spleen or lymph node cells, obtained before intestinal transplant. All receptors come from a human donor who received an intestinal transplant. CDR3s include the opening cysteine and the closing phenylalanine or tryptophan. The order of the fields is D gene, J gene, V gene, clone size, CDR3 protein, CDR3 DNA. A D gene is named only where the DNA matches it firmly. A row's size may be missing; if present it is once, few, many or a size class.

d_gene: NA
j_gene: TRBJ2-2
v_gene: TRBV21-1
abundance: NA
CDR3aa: CASSLPPGGSNTGELFF
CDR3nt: TGTGCCAGCAGCTTGCCTCCAGGGGGCTCGAACACCGGGGAGCTGTTTTTT

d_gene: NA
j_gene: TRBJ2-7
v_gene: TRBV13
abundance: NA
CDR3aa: CASSFEDGGYYEQYF
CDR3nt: TGTGCCAGCAGCTTCGAAGACGGGGGCTACTACGAGCAGTACTTC

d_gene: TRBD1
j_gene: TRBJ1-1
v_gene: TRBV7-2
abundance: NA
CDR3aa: CASSFDGQGMNTEAFF
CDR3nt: TGTGCCAGCAGCTTCGATGGACAGGGCATGAACACTGAAGCTTTCTTT

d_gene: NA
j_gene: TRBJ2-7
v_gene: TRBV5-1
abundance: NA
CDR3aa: CASSPLDAYEQYF
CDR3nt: TGCGCCAGCAGCCCCTTGGACGCCTACGAGCAGTACTTC

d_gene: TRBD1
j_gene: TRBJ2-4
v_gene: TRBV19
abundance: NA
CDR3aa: CAILDRDKNIQYF
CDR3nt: TGTGCCATCCTGGACAGGGACAAAAACATTCAGTACTTC

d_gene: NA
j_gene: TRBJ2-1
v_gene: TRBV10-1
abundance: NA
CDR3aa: CASSEKRHYNEQFF
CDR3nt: TGCGCCAGCAGTGAAAAGAGACATTACAATGAGCAGTTCTTC

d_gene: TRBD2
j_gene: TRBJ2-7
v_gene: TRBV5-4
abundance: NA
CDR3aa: CASSLLAGGINLLYEQYF
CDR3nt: TGTGCCAGCAGCTTGCTAGCGGGAGGGATTAACCTTCTCTACGAGCAGTACTTC

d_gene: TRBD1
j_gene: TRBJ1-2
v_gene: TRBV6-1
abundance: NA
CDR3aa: CASSEYGRGLDGYTF
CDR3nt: TGTGCCAGCAGTGAATACGGCAGGGGGCTAGATGGCTACACCTTC

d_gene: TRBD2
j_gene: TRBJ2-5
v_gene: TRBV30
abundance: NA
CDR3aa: CAWSFGRRETQYF
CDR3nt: TGTGCCTGGAGTTTCGGGAGGAGAGAGACCCAGTACTTC

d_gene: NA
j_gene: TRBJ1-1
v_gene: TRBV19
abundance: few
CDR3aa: CASSIPLSGANTEAFF
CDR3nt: TGTGCCAGTAGTATTCCCCTTTCAGGGGCGAACACTGAAGCTTTCTTT

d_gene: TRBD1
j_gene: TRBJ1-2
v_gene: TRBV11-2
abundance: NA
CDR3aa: CASSSSPGQGEDGYTF
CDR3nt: TGTGCCAGCAGCAGCTCCCCGGGACAGGGAGAGGATGGCTACACCTTC

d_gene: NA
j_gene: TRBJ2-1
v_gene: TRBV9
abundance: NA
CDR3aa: CASSLDSSNEQFF
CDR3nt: TGTGCCAGCAGTCTTGACAGCTCCAATGAGCAGTTCTTC

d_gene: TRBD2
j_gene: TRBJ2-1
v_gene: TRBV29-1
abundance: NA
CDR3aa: CSVEVETSVHEQFF
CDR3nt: TGCAGCGTTGAAGTGGAGACTAGCGTTCATGAGCAGTTCTTC

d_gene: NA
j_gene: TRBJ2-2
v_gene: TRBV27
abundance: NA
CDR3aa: CASSLIGTLFTGELFF
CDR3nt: TGTGCCAGCAGTTTAATAGGAACTCTCTTCACCGGGGAGCTGTTTTTT

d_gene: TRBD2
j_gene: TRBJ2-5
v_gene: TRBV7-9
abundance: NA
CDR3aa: CASSLGTSGSRETQYF
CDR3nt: TGTGCCAGCAGCCTAGGGACTAGCGGGAGCAGAGAGACCCAGTACTTC

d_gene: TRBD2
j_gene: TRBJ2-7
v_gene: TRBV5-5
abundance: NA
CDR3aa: CASSPQVSGSSYEQYF
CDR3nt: TGTGCCAGCAGCCCTCAGGTGAGCGGGAGCTCCTACGAGCAGTACTTC

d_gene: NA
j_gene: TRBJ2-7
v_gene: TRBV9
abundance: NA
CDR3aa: CASSVARRCYEQYF
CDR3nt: TGTGCCAGCAGCGTAGCCAGGAGATGCTACGAGCAGTACTTC

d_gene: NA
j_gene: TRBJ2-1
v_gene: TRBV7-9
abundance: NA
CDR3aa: CASSTSVGGPYNEQFF
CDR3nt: TGTGCCAGCAGCACCTCTGTCGGAGGGCCTTACAATGAGCAGTTCTTC

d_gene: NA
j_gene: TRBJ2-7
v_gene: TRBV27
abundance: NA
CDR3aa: CASSQKPQGHHTYEQYF
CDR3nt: TGTGCCAGCAGTCAAAAACCACAGGGACATCATACCTACGAGCAGTACTTC

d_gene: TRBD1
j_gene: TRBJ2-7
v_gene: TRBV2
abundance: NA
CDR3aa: CASSEAGGFYEQYF
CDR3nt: TGTGCCAGCAGTGAGGCAGGGGGCTTCTACGAGCAGTACTTC

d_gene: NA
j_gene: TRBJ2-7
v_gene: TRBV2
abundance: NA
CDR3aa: CASSEYTSNSYEQYF
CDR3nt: TGTGCCAGCAGTGAATATACATCTAACTCCTACGAGCAGTACTTC

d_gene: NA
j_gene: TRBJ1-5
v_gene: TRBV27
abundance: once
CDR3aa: CASSPLLDTLGPQHF
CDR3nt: TGTGCCAGCAGTCCCTTGCTGGACACCCTAGGGCCCCAGCATTTT

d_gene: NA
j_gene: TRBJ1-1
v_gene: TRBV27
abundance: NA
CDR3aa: CASSSPGTENTEAFF
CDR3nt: TGTGCCAGCAGTTCCCCCGGGACGGAGAACACTGAAGCTTTCTTT

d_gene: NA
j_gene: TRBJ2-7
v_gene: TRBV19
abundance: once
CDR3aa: CASGTGEPYEQYF
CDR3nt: TGTGCCAGTGGTACGGGGGAACCCTACGAGCAGTACTTC

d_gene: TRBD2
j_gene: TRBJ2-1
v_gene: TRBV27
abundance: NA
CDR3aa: CASSLAGGLNEQFF
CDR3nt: TGTGCCAGCAGTTTAGCGGGAGGGCTGAATGAGCAGTTCTTC

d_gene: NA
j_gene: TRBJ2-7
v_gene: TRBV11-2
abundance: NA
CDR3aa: CASRTASPPYEQYF
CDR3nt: TGTGCCAGCAGGACCGCTAGCCCGCCCTACGAGCAGTACTTC

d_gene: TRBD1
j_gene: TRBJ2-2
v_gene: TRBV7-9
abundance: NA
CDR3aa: CASSPDRGGELFF
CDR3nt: TGTGCCAGCAGCCCTGACAGGGGTGGGGAGCTGTTTTTT

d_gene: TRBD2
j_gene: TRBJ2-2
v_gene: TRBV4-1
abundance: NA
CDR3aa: CASSHSREGANTGELFF
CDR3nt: TGCGCCAGCAGCCATTCGCGGGAGGGGGCGAACACCGGGGAGCTGTTTTTT

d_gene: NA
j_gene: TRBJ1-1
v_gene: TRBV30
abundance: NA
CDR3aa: CAWTWGMNTEAFF
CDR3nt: TGTGCCTGGACCTGGGGGATGAACACTGAAGCTTTCTTT

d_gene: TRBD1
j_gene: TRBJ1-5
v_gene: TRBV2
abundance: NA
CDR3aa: CASDREDDQPQHF
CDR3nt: TGTGCCAGCGACAGGGAGGACGATCAGCCCCAGCATTTT

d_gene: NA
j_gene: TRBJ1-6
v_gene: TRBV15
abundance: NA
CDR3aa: CATSSENSPLHF
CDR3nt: TGTGCCACCAGCAGCGAGAATTCACCCCTCCACTTT

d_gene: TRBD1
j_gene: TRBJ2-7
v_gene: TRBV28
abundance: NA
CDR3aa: CASSFDRGISYEQYF
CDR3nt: TGTGCCAGCAGTTTTGACAGGGGTATCTCCTACGAGCAGTACTTC

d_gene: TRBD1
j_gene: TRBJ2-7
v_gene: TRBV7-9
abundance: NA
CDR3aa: CASSLGWTGTGAAF
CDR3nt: TGTGCCAGCAGTTTAGGGTGGACCGGGACAGGGGCCGCATTC

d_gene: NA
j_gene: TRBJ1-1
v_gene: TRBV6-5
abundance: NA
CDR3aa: CASTQGTRGGTEAFF
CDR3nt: TGTGCCAGCACCCAAGGAACAAGGGGGGGCACTGAAGCTTTCTTT

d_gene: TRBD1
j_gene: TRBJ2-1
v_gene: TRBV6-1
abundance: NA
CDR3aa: CASSEYGEGTEDHFYNEQFF
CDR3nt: TGTGCCAGCAGTGAATACGGCGAAGGGACAGAGGATCATTTCTACAATGAGCAGTTCTTC

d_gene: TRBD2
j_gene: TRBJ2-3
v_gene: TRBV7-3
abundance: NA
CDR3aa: CASSSFGTKGDTQYF
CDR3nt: TGTGCCAGCAGCTCCTTCGGGACTAAGGGAGATACGCAGTATTTT

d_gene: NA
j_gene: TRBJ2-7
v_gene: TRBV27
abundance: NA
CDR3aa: CASSPIGEGRYEQYF
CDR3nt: TGTGCCAGCAGCCCAATCGGCGAAGGACGCTACGAGCAGTACTTC

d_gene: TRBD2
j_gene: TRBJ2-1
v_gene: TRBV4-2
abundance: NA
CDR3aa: CASSQGGLAGESSYNEQFF
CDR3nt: TGTGCCAGCAGCCAAGGGGGACTAGCGGGAGAGAGCTCCTACAATGAGCAGTTCTTC

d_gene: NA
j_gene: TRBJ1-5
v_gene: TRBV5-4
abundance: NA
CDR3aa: CASSFGGGIDQPQHF
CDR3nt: TGTGCCAGCAGCTTCGGAGGGGGAATCGATCAGCCCCAGCATTTT

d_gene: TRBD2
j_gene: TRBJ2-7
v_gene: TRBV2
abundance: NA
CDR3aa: CASIGTSGYYEQYF
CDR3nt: TGTGCCAGCATAGGGACTAGCGGGTACTACGAGCAGTACTTC

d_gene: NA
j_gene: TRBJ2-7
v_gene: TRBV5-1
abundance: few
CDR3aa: CASSSLRGESSYEQYF
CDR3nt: TGCGCCAGCAGCTCCTTAAGGGGTGAGAGCTCCTACGAGCAGTACTTC

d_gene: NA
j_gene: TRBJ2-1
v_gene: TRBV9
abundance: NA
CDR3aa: CASSSSPAYSSYNEQFF
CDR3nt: TGTGCCAGCAGCTCATCTCCAGCTTATAGCTCCTACAATGAGCAGTTCTTC

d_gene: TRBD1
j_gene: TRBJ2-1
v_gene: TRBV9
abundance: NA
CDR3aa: CASSFGTADNEQFF
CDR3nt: TGTGCCAGCAGCTTCGGGACAGCGGACAATGAGCAGTTCTTC

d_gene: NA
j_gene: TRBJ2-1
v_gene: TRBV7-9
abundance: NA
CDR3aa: CASSALFRNEQFF
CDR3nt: TGTGCCAGCAGCGCGCTTTTTAGGAATGAGCAGTTCTTC

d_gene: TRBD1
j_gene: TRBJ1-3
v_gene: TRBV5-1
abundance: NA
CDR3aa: CASSLAGQASSGNTIYF
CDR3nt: TGCGCCAGCAGCTTGGCGGGACAGGCAAGCTCTGGAAACACCATATATTTT

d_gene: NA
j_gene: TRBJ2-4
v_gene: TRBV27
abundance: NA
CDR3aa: CASSGGSGLGIQYF
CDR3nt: TGTGCCAGCAGTGGAGGGTCGGGATTAGGCATTCAGTACTTC

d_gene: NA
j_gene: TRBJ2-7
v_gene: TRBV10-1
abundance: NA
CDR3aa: CASSETTGTSAYEQYF
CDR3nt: TGCGCCAGCAGTGAGACCACCGGGACATCAGCCTACGAGCAGTACTTC

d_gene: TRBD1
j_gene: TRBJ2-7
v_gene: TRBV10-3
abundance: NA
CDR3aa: CAISRTGEFYEQYF
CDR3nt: TGTGCCATCTCCAGGACAGGGGAATTCTACGAGCAGTACTTC

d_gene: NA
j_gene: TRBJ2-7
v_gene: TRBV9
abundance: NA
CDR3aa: CASSVGQAATYEQYF
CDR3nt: TGTGCCAGCAGCGTAGGCCAAGCGGCTACCTACGAGCAGTACTTC

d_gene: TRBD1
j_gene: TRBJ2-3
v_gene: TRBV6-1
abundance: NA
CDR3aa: CASSELVQGADTQYF
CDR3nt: TGTGCCAGCAGTGAACTTGTACAGGGGGCAGATACGCAGTATTTT

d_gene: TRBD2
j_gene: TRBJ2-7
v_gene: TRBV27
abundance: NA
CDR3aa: CASSLWGGSYEQYF
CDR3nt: TGTGCCAGCAGTTTATGGGGGGGGTCCTACGAGCAGTACTTC

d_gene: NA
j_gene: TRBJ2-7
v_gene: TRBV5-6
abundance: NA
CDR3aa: CASSFSDRSYEQYF
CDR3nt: TGTGCCAGCAGCTTTTCCGACAGGTCCTACGAGCAGTACTTC

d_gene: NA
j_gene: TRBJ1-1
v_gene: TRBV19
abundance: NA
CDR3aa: CASSIEGHTEAFF
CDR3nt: TGTGCCAGTAGTATTGAGGGGCACACTGAAGCTTTCTTT

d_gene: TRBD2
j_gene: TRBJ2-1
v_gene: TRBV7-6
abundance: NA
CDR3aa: CASSELAGNNEQFF
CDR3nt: TGTGCCAGCAGCGAACTAGCGGGCAACAATGAGCAGTTCTTC